Reported below is one TCR beta chain. The sample originates from a study of control samples from healthy donors and cancer patients. The CDR3 is made up of 13 amino acids. CDR1 SNHLY and CDR2 FYNNEI come from the germline V gene. With 8 bases clipped from V and 4 bases from J, the junction kept 1 base outside the gene matches. This table comes from immunoSEQ multiplex PCR, and its TCRdb copy is limited to in-frame clones, with some not included. The repertoire holds some 130,000 clones, more than 90% seen once, with 11% in the top ten. The sequence was collected from a man between 25 and 39 years old in good health. The chain carries TRBV2 and TRBJ2-7, with 14 nucleotides matching TRBD2. Sequenced: blood. The CDR3: CASGTSGRYEQYF. Written as DNA, the CDR3 is TGTGCCAGCGGGACTAGCGGGAGATACGAGCAGTACTTC.